One sample yielded the 2 T cell receptor beta chains listed below, sequenced in a study of early T cells in non-severe SARS-CoV-2 infection. Using its own MiXCR run on the 5' RACE reads, TCRdb lists one record per CDR3 protein. The table records 25,000 to 30,000 distinct CDR3 sequences, 4% to 4.5% of them present only once. Sequenced material: whole blood. These receptors all come from an adult who was a healthcare worker with PCR-confirmed SARS-CoV-2 infection or an uninfected control (not recorded which).

This clonotype was seen ten or more times. This rearrangement joins TRBV19 to TRBJ2-5, with 7 bases identical to TRBD2. The CDR3 is made up of 14 amino acids. Germline V gene data show CDR1 as LNHDA and CDR2 as SQIVND (reference sequence). The junction had 7 bases not matched to a gene; V was cut back by 4 bases and J by 5 bases. CDR3 residues: CASSTRGVRETQYF. The CDR3 bases are TGTGCCAGTAGTACCCGGGGGGTCAGGGAGACCCAGTACTTC.

The sample holds many counts of this clonotype. V and J are TRBV9 and TRBJ2-5; 12 bases are a match to TRBD1. The CDR3 consists of 16 residues. Germline V CDR1 and CDR2: SGDLS, YYNGEE. With V trimmed by 4 bases and J by 5 bases, 9 bases remained unmatched. The CDR3 sequence: CASSSLGTGGVETQYF. Here the CDR3 DNA reads TGTGCCAGCAGCTCCCTGGGGACAGGGGGCGTTGAGACCCAGTACTTC.